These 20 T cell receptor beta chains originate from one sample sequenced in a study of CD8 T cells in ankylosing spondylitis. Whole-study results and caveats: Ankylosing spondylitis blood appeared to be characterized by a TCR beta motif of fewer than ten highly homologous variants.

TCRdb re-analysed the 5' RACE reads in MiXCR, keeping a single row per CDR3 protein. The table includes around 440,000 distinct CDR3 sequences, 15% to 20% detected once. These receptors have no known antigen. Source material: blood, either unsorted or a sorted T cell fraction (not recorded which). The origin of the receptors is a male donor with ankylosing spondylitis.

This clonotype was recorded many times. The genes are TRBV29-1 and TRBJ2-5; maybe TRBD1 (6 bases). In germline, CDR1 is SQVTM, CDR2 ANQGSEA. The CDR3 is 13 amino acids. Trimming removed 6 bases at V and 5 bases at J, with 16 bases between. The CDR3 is CSVGQRRRETQYF. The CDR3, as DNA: TGCAGCGTAGGACAGCGCAGGCGCGAGACCCAGTACTTC.

CDR3 DNA: TGCAGTGCTAGAGTCGGCGGGAACACCGGGGAGCTGTTTTTT. Protein: CSARVGGNTGELFF. This sequence joins TRBV20-1 and TRBJ2-2; no clear D. Trimming pared 1 base from V and 1 base from J, leaving 7 bases between. This CDR3 is 14 amino acids long. CDR1 and CDR2 (germline): DFQATT, SNEGSKA (reference sequence).

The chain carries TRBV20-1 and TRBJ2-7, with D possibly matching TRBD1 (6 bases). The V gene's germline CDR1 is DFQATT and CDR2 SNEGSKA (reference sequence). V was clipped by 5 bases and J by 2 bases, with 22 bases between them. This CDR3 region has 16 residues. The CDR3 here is CSAVPQEQGPTYEQYF. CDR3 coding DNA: TGCAGTGCTGTACCCCAAGAACAGGGACCTACCTACGAGCAGTACTTC.

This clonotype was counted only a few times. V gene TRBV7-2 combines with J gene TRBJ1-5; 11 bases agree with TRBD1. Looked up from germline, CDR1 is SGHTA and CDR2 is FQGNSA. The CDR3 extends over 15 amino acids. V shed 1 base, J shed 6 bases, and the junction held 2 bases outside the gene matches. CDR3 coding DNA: TGTGCCAGCAGCTTAGGCGGGACAGGGGGTCAGCCCCAGCATTTT. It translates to CASSLGGTGGQPQHF.

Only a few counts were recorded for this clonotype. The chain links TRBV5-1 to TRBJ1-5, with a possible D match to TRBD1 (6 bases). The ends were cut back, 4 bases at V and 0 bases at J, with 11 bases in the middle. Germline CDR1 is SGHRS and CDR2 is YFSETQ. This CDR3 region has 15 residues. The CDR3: CASSPEGVSNQPQHF. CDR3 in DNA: TGCGCCAGCAGCCCCGAGGGGGTTAGCAATCAGCCCCAGCATTTT.

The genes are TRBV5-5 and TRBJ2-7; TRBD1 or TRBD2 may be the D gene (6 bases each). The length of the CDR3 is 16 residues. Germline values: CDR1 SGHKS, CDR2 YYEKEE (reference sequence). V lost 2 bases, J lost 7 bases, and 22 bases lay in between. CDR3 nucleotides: TGTGCCAGCAGCTTAACAGGGAAGGGGGGCTTAAGGGAGCAGTACTTC. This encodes CASSLTGKGGLREQYF.

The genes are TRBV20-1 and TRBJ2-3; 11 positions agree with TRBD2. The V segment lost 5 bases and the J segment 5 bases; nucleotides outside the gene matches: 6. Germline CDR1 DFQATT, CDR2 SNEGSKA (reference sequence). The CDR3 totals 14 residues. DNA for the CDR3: TGCAGTGCTCAGACTAGCGGGAAGCGAGATACGCAGTATTTT. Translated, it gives CSAQTSGKRDTQYF.

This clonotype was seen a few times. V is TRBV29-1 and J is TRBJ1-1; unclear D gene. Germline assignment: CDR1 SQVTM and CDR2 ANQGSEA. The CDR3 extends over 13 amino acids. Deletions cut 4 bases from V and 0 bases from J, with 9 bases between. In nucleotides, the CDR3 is TGCAGCGTTGGTCGGGGAGTGAACACTGAAGCTTTCTTT. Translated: CSVGRGVNTEAFF.

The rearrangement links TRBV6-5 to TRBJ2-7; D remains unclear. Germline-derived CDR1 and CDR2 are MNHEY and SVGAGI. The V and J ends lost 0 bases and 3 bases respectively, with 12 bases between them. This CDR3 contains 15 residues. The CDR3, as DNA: TGTGCCAGCAGTTACTCAGCATCAGCGAACTACGAGCAGTACTTC. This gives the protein CASSYSASANYEQYF.

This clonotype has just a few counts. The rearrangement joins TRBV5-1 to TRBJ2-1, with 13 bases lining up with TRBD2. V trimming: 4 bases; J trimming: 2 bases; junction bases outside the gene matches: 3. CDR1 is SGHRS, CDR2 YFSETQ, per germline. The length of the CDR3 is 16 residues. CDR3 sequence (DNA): TGCGCCAGCAGCCAGGGACTAGCGGGAACCTACAATGAGCAGTTCTTC. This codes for CASSQGLAGTYNEQFF. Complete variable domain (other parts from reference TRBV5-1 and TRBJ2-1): KAGVTQTPRYLIKTRGQQVTLSCSPISGHRSVSWYQQTPGQGLQFLFEYFSETQRNKGNFPGRFSGRQFSNSRSEMNVSTLELGDSALYLCASSQGLAGTYNEQFFGPGTRLTVL.

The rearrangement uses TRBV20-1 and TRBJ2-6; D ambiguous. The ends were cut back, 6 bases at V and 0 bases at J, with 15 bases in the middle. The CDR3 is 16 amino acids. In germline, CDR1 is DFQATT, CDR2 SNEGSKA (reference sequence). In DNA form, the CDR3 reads TGCAGTGCCGCGCTCTTAGAAAGCTCTGGGGCCAACGTCCTGACTTTC. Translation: CSAALLESSGANVLTF.

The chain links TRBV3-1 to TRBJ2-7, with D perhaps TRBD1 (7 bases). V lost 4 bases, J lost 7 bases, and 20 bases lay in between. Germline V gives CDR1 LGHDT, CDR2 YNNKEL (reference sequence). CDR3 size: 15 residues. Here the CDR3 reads CASSPGGLEGLEQYF. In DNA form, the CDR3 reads TGTGCCAGCAGCCCAGGGGGGCTAGAAGGCTTGGAGCAGTACTTC.

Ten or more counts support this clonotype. The CDR3 spells CASSHKQGFSDTQYF. The DNA for the CDR3 is TGCGCCAGCAGCCATAAACAGGGATTTTCGGATACGCAGTATTTT. The genes are TRBV4-3 and TRBJ2-3, with TRBD1 as a possible D gene (6 bases). CDR1 is LGHNA and CDR2 is YSLEER in the germline V gene. V was pared by 3 bases and J by 6 bases, with 16 bases between. The CDR3 contains 15 residues.

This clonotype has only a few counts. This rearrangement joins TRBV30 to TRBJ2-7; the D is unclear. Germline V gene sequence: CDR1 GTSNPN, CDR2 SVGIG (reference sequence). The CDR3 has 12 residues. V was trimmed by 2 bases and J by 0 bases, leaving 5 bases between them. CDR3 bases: TGTGCCTGGAGTACCCACTCCTACGAGCAGTACTTC. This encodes CAWSTHSYEQYF.

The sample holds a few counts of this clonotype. Written as DNA, the CDR3 is TGTGCCAGCATAGGGCCGAGGGAAGGGACTGAAGCTTTCTTT. Encoded protein: CASIGPREGTEAFF. The chain is built from TRBV19 and TRBJ1-1; D unclear. Germline V gene data show CDR1 as LNHDA and CDR2 as SQIVND (reference sequence). This CDR3 spans 14 amino acids. With 9 bases removed from V and 5 bases from J, the gap between germline ends came to 19 bases.

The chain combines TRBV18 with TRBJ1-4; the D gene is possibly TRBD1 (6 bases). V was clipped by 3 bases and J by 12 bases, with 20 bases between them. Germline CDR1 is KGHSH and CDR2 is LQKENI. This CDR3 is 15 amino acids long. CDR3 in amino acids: CASSPPRGATGELFF. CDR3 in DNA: TGTGCCAGCTCACCCCCCCGGGGGGCGACGGGGGAACTGTTTTTT.

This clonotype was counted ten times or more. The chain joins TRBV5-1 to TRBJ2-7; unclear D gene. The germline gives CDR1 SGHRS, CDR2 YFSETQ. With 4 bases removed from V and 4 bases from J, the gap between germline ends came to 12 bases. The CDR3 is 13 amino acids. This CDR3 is CASSLTDLYEQYF. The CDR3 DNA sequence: TGCGCCAGCAGCCTGACGGATTTGTACGAGCAGTACTTC.

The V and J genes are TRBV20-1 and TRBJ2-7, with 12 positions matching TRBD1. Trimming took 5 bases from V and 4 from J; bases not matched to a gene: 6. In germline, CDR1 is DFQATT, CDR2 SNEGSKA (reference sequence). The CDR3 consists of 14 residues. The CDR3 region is CSAEGQGAGYEQYF. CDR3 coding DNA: TGCAGTGCTGAGGGACAGGGGGCCGGGTACGAGCAGTACTTC.

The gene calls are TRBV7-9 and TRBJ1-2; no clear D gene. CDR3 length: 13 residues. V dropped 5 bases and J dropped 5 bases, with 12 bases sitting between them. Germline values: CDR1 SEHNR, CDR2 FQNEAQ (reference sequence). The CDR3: CASSPIRGYGYTF. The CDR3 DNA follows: TGTGCCAGCAGCCCCATAAGAGGGTATGGCTACACCTTC. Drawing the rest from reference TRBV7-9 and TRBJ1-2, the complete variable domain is DTGVSQNPRHKITKRGQNVTFRCDPISEHNRLYWYRQTLGQGPEFLTYFQNEAQLEKSRLLSDRFSAERPKGSFSTLEIQRTEQGDSAMYLCASSPIRGYGYTFGSGTRLTVV.

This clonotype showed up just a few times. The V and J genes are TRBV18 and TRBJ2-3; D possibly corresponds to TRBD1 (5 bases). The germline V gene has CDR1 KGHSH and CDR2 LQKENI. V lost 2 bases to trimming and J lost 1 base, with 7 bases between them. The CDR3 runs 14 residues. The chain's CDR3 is CASSPKGRTDTQYF. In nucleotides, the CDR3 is TGTGCCAGCTCACCAAAGGGGCGCACAGATACGCAGTATTTT.